This TCR beta chain was sequenced in a study of blood T cell repertoires in COVID-19. TCRdb keeps only in-frame clones here, not all; method: immunoSEQ multiplex PCR. The data contain 150,000 to 160,000 clones, roughly nine tenths of them singletons. This sequence originates from a woman in her 70s with acute or convalescent COVID-19. The sample consisted of peripheral blood.

The CDR3 protein is CASTVRGNSPLHF. DNA for the CDR3: TGTGCCAGTACTGTCAGGGGTAATTCACCCCTCCACTTT. This chain joins TRBV19 and TRBJ1-6, with D perhaps matching TRBD1 (6 bases). Trimming removed 7 bases at V and 6 bases at J, with 10 bases between. The CDR3 is 13 amino acids. Germline V CDR1 and CDR2: LNHDA, SQIVND (reference sequence).